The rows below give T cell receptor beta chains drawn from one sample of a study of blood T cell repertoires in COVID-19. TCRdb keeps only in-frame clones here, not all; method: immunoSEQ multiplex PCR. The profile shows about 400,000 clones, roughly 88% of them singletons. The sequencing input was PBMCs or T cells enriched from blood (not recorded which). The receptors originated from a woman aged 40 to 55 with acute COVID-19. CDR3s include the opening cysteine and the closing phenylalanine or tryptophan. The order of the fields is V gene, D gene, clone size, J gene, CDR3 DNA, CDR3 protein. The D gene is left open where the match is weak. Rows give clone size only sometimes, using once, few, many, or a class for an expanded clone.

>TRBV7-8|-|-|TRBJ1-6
TGTGCCAGCAGCACACGACAGAGTTCACCCCTCCACTTT
CASSTRQSSPLHF
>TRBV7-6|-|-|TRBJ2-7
TGTGCCAGCAGCTTGGAGGTATCCTACGAGCAGTACTTC
CASSLEVSYEQYF
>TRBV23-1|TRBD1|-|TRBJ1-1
TGCGCCAGCAGGCTTCAGGGGGGCACTGAAGCTTTCTTT
CASRLQGGTEAFF
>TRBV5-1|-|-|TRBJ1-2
TGCGCCAGCAGCGGCGGTAGCGGCTACACCTTC
CASSGGSGYTF
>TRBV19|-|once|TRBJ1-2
TGTGCCAGTACTCTAAGGGAGACAGGAGGCTTCGGCTACACCTTC
CASTLRETGGFGYTF
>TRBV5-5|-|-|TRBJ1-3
TGTGCCAGCAGCTGGGGACTCGCGATGTCTGGAAACACCATATATTTT
CASSWGLAMSGNTIYF
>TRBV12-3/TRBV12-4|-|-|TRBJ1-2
TGTGCCAGCAGAATACAGGGAAGTGGCTACACCTTC
CASRIQGSGYTF
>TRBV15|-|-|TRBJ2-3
TGTGCCACCAGCAGGGGAGTCACAGATACGCAGTATTTT
CATSRGVTDTQYF
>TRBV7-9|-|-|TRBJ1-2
TGTGCCAGCAGCCCGCCGGGGGGCTCCTATGGCTACACCTTC
CASSPPGGSYGYTF
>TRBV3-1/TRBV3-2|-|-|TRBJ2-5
TGTGCCAGCAGTATTGCGGGTGTGGGGGAGACCCAGTACTTC
CASSIAGVGETQYF
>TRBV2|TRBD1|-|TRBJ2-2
TGTGCCAGCTTGGGACAGGGGCGTACCGGGGAGCTGTTTTTT
CASLGQGRTGELFF
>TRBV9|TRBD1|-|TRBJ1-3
TGTGCCAGCAGCGTAGGGGACAGCTCTGGAAACACCATATATTTT
CASSVGDSSGNTIYF
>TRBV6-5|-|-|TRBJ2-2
TGTGCCAGCAGTTTCCGGGGAAACACCGGGGAGCTGTTTTTT
CASSFRGNTGELFF
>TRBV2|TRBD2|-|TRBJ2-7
TGTGCCAGCAGTTTTCAGACTAGCGGGGCCTACGAGCAGTACTTC
CASSFQTSGAYEQYF
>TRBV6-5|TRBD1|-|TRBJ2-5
TGTGCCAGCAGTTATGGCGCTAGGACAGGGAGGGAGACCCAGTACTTC
CASSYGARTGRETQYF
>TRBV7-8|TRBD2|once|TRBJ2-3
TGTGCCAGCAGCAACAGAGAGGGACTAGCGGGGGCTCTCACAGATACGCAGTATTTT
CASSNREGLAGALTDTQYF
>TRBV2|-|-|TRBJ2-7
TGTGCCAGCAGCGACACTGGGGGAGGTTCCTACGAGCAGTACTTC
CASSDTGGGSYEQYF
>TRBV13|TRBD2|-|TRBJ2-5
TGTGCGTCGCGGGGGAACCAAGAGACCCAGTACTTC
CASRGNQETQYF
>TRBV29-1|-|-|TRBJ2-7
TGCAGCGTTGAAGGGAGCGTTGGCGAGCAGTACTTC
CSVEGSVGEQYF
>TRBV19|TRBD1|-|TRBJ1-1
TGTGCCAGTAGTCCGACAGGGTCCACTGAAGCTTTCTTT
CASSPTGSTEAFF
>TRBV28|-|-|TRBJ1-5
TGTGCCAGCAGCCCGACAGGATCGGGCCAGCCCCAGCATTTT
CASSPTGSGQPQHF
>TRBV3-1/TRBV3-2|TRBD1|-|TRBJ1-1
TGTGCCAGCAGCTTAAACAGGGGGGTGAACACTGAAGCTTTCTTT
CASSLNRGVNTEAFF
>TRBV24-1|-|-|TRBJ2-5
TGTGCCACCAGCGGGGCCCGGGGGGAGACCCAGTACTTC
CATSGARGETQYF
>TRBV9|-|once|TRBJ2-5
TGTGCCAGCACTTCGGGGGGCGGATTGCAAGAGACCCAGTACTTC
CASTSGGGLQETQYF
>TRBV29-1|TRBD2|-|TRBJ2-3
TGCAGCGTTGAAGAAGCGGCTAGCGGGGCAGATACGCAGTATTTT
CSVEEAASGADTQYF
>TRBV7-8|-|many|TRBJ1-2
TGTGCCAGCAGCTTCCTCCGTACTTCAATTGGTGGCACCTTC
CASSFLRTSIGGTF
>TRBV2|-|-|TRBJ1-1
TGTGCCAGCAGCCCTGGGCGGGGCCGTACTGAAGCTTTCTTT
CASSPGRGRTEAFF
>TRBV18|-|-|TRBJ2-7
TGTGCCAGCTCACCCAGGGACTCCTCCTACGAGCAGTACTTC
CASSPRDSSYEQYF
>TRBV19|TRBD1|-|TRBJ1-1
TGTGCCAGTAAACTCAGGGGGCTAAACACTGAAGCTTTCTTT
CASKLRGLNTEAFF
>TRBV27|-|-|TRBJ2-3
TGTGCCAGCAGTTTACGGGGCACAGATACGCAGTATTTT
CASSLRGTDTQYF
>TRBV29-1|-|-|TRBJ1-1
TGCAGCGTCGCACATGGTAAGAACACTGAAGCTTTCTTT
CSVAHGKNTEAFF
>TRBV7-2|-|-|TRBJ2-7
TGTGCCAGCAGCGTATACTACGAGCAGTACTTC
CASSVYYEQYF
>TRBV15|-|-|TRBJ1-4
TGTGCCACCAGCACCCTTGGGGGGGGTGAAAAACTGTTTTTT
CATSTLGGGEKLFF
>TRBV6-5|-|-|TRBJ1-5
TGTGCCAGCAGTTACGGGGAGGGACAGCCCCAGCATTTT
CASSYGEGQPQHF
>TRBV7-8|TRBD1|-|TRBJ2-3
TGTGCCAGCAGCTCGAATCGGGACAGCTGGTCAAGCACAGATACGCAGTATTTT
CASSSNRDSWSSTDTQYF